A single sample is the source of the 14 T cell receptor beta chains below, sequenced in a study of cytomegalovirus exposure and HLA in healthy donors. 13 Jbeta primers and 60 Vbeta primers were used for the PCR. Sequencing was performed with immunoSEQ multiplex PCR; in TCRdb, only in-frame clones are kept and a portion is missing. The table records some 87,000 clones, 77% of them present only once. Source material: PBMCs. All receptors come from a man between 50 and 59 years old in good health and CMV-seropositive.

This clone was observed a handful of times. CDR3 amino acids: CASSLGGGMSNQPQHF. DNA of the CDR3: TGTGCCAGCAGCTTAGGAGGGGGCATGAGCAATCAGCCCCAGCATTTT. The V and J genes are TRBV5-4 and TRBJ1-5, with TRBD1 matching 7 bases. In germline, CDR1 is SGHNT, CDR2 YYREEE (reference sequence). The CDR3 is 16 residues long. Unmatched junction bases numbered 6, after V lost 2 bases and J lost 1 base. Together with reference TRBV5-4 and TRBJ1-5, the CDR3 gives the full variable domain: ETGVTQSPTHLIKTRGQQVTLRCSSQSGHNTVSWYQQALGQGPQFIFQYYREEENGRGNFPPRFSGLQFPNYSSELNVNALELDDSALYLCASSLGGGMSNQPQHFGDGTRLSIL.

The chain links TRBV25-1 to TRBJ1-1, with D possibly being TRBD1 (5 bases). The CDR3 contains 16 residues. Germline V gene sequence: CDR1 MGHDK, CDR2 SYGVNS. Trimming took 3 bases from V and 1 from J, leaving 15 bases between them. The CDR3 nucleotides are TGTGCCAGCAGTGATGGGGGGGGACGGGAGAACACTGAAGCTTTCTTT. As protein: CASSDGGGRENTEAFF.

This clone has only a few counts. CDR3 coding DNA: TGTGCCAGCAGGGGACAGGGGAATTCACCCCTCCACTTT. Its protein is CASRGQGNSPLHF. This rearrangement joins TRBV6-1 to TRBJ1-6; TRBD1 aligns across 10 bases. The trim removed 6 bases at V and 7 bases at J, leaving 0 bases unmatched. CDR3 length: 13 residues. Germline assignment: CDR1 MNHNS and CDR2 SASEGT.

This chain's CDR3 is CASQQGANTEAFF. The CDR3 DNA reads as TGTGCCAGCCAACAGGGAGCTAACACTGAAGCTTTCTTT. J is TRBJ1-1 and V is TRBV2, with D maybe TRBD1 (6 bases). Per the germline V gene, CDR1 is SNHLY and CDR2 is FYNNEI. The germline V and J ends were trimmed by 8 bases and 2 bases, with 12 bases remaining between them. There are 13 residues in the CDR3.

The chain recombines TRBV6-6 with TRBJ1-2; D uncertain. Deletions cut 0 bases from V and 10 bases from J, with 18 bases between. Germline V gene sequence: CDR1 MNHNY, CDR2 SVGAGI (reference sequence). There are 15 residues in the CDR3. The CDR3 DNA follows: TGTGCCAGCAGTTACTCTTACAATCCGGGGAAGGACTACACCTTC. It is translated as CASSYSYNPGKDYTF.

This clone was observed once. The chain is built from TRBV7-9 and TRBJ1-1; D not resolved. This CDR3 is 15 amino acids long. CDR1 and CDR2 from the germline V gene are SEHNR and FQNEAQ (reference sequence). Trimming left V 5 bases short and J 5 bases short, with 18 bases between. CDR3 nucleotide sequence: TGTGCCAGCAGCATTCCTCCGGGTCACGGGACTGAAGCTTTCTTT. Amino acids: CASSIPPGHGTEAFF.

The chain combines TRBV5-5 with TRBJ1-5, with a possible D match to TRBD1 (5 bases). The length of the CDR3 is 17 residues. V gave up 4 bases and J gave up 11 bases, with 28 bases separating them. CDR1 SGHKS and CDR2 YYEKEE come from the germline V gene (reference sequence). Here the CDR3 reads CASSPRVLGRSLEAQHF. The CDR3 nucleotides are TGTGCCAGCAGCCCCAGGGTCCTAGGCAGGTCCCTTGAGGCCCAGCATTTT.

The V and J genes are TRBV9 and TRBJ2-3, with D possibly TRBD2 on 5 matching bases. Germline V gives CDR1 SGDLS, CDR2 YYNGEE. The CDR3 extends over 14 amino acids. The V and J ends lost 1 base and 6 bases respectively, with 12 bases between them. The CDR3 here is CASSVSGKLDTQYF. In nucleotides, the CDR3 is TGTGCCAGCAGCGTATCCGGGAAATTGGATACGCAGTATTTT.

V is TRBV2 and J is TRBJ1-6; D is ambiguous. The CDR3 loop spans 11 amino acids. V lost 7 bases, J lost 7 bases, and 5 bases lay in between. The germline CDR1 and CDR2 sequences are SNHLY and FYNNEI. DNA for the CDR3: TGTGCCAGCACGGGGAATTCACCCCTCCACTTT. This codes for CASTGNSPLHF.

This clone was observed a few times. V gene TRBV28 combines with J gene TRBJ2-7, with D perhaps TRBD1 (6 bases). This CDR3 is built from 13 residues. Trimming shortened V by 3 bases and J by 3 bases, and 9 bases separated the two germline ends. In germline, CDR1 is MDHEN, CDR2 SYDVKM. CDR3 amino acids: CASSFQGHYEQYF. The CDR3 DNA follows: TGTGCCAGCAGTTTCCAGGGGCACTACGAGCAGTACTTC.

This chain links TRBV7-2 with TRBJ1-2; D is uncertain. This CDR3 region has 12 residues. The germline V and J ends were trimmed by 5 bases and 5 bases, with 9 bases remaining between them. The germline gives CDR1 SGHTA, CDR2 FQGNSA. CDR3 residues: CASSLDSYGYTF. The CDR3 coding sequence is TGTGCCAGCAGCCTCGACTCGTATGGCTACACCTTC.

This chain uses TRBV4-2 with TRBJ2-2, with TRBD1 matching 10 bases. CDR3 size: 18 residues. V lost 0 bases and J lost 0; bases outside the gene matches: 4. Germline V gene sequence: CDR1 LGHNA, CDR2 YNFKEQ. The CDR3 here is CASSQDLGTGANTGELFF. As DNA, the CDR3 is TGTGCCAGCAGCCAAGATCTGGGGACAGGGGCGAACACCGGGGAGCTGTTTTTT.

V is TRBV21-1 and J is TRBJ1-5; TRBD1, as called in the table, went unchecked against the DNA. TRBV21-1 corresponds to a pseudogene. There are 19 residues in the CDR3. CDR3 coding DNA: TGTGCCAGCAGCAAAGCGGAGTACAAGGGGGCGCCCAGCAATCAGCCCCAGCATTTT. It encodes CASSKAEYKGAPSNQPQHF.

The CDR3 sequence is CASSPSASGELFF. The CDR3 DNA is TGTGCCAGCTCACCTAGTGCGTCCGGGGAGCTGTTTTTT. The chain links TRBV18 to TRBJ2-2, with D unresolved. Germline lookup yields CDR1 KGHSH and CDR2 LQKENI. CDR3 length equals 13 residues. The ends were cut back, 3 bases at V and 6 bases at J, with 8 bases in the middle.